This TCR beta chain was sequenced in a study of blood T cell repertoires in COVID-19 (dated by TCRdb to 2020 to 2022). About the investigation overall: Samples from collaborators originated in the United States, Italy and Spain and spanned both the acute and convalescent phases of COVID-19. The dataset comprised deeply sampled blood TCRbeta repertoires from subjects exposed to, actively infected with, or recovered from COVID-19. Sample metadata almost always included a de-identified subject ID, COVID-19 status, age in years and sex. Samples were obtained from the ongoing ImmuneRACE study (first 160 participants) and from over 1,000 subjects provided by 6 global collaborators. Where HLA class I and class II types were available, the types were taken from metadata supplied by the sample provider, not from assay-based typing. The material from the prospective study consisted of cDNA or gDNA derived from T cells, B-cell-depleted T cells, or PBMCs. The repertoires were made available in a free public database intended to serve as a resource for research on the immune response to SARS-CoV-2.

The CDR3 holds 12 amino acids from the cysteine to the phenylalanine. The only DNA kept is the CDR3, 36 bases in frame from the first base. From the germline V gene, CDR1 is MRHNA and CDR2 is SNTAGT. V lost 1 base and J lost 10 bases, and the count of bases not matched to a germline gene is 1. Turning to this clone: No antigen is known for it. There are no base qualities to consult, and no much larger clone falls within one base.

Participants in the prospective study were enrolled through a virtual design, were aged about 18 to 90 years, and lived in 24 United States geographic areas. To assign participants to cohorts, the prospective study relied on clinical history that participants themselves reported in a screening survey and a study questionnaire. For ImmuneRACE Cohort 3, a participant was defined as recovered based on two consecutive negative NP/OP PCR tests, clearance by a healthcare professional, or resolution of symptoms. Mobile phlebotomists in the prospective study collected whole blood, serum and a nasopharyngeal or oropharyngeal swab from every participant. Prospective study participants could optionally give additional blood draws and questionnaires over an approximately two-month period. Prospective study blood samples were shipped either frozen or at room temperature before DNA extraction. The immunoSEQ Assay, a bias-controlled multiplex PCR, was used to amplify TCRbeta CDR3 regions from genomic DNA. Per the authors' processing: Within the assay, amplification of reference gene primers was used to estimate how many nucleated cells each sample contained. To quantify the absolute abundance of each unique TCRbeta CDR3 rearrangement, sequence reads were collapsed and filtered. For each sample, productive Simpson clonality was calculated as the square root of Simpson's diversity index across productive rearrangements. TCRdb retrieved this table from immuneACCESS and kept in-frame rearrangements only. Not all clones are present; in checked studies, unresolved V genes account for under half, and no reason is known for the remainder. That table gives V, J and clone size, and the DNA gave D and trimming. The sample contains about 180,000 clones, 80% to 90% of them found a single time. The top ten constitute about 8.4% of the sample.

Summary of the overall study and its limitations: How much clinical and demographic metadata was included differed by source and by participant, and the metadata was provided uncurated.

This clonotype originated in a woman aged 18-29 years who had recovered from COVID-19. Sequencing input: PBMCs or T cells enriched from blood (not recorded which). This receptor chain uses TRBV6-4 and TRBJ1-2; TRBD1 matches 9 bases in the middle. The CDR3 protein: CASSDWTGAYTF. The DNA reads TGTGCCAGCAGTGACTGGACAGGGGCCTACACCTTC.